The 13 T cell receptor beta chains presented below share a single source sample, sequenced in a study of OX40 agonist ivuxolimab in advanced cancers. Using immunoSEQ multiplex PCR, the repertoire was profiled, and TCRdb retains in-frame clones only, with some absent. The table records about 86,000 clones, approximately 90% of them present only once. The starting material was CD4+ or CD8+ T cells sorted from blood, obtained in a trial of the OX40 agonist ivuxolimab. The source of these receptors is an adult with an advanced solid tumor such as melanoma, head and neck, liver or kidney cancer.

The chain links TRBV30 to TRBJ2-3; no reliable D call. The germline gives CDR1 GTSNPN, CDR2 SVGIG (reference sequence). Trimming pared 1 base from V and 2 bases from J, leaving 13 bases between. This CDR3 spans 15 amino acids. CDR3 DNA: TGTGCCTGGAGTGCCCGGAGAGGAGTCACAGATACGCAGTATTTT. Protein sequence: CAWSARRGVTDTQYF.

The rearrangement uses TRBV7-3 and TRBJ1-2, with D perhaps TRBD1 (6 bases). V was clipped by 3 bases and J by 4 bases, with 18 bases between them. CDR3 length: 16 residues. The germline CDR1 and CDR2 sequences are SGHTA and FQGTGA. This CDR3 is CASSFDSGEGGYGYTF. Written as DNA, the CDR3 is TGTGCCAGCAGCTTCGACTCAGGCGAAGGGGGCTATGGCTACACCTTC.

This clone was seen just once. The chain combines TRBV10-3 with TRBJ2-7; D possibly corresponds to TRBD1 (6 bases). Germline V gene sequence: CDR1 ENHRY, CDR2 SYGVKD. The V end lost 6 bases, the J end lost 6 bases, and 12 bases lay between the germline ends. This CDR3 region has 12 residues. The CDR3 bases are TGTGCCATCAGAGTCTCCAGGGGCGAGCAGTACTTC. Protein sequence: CAIRVSRGEQYF.

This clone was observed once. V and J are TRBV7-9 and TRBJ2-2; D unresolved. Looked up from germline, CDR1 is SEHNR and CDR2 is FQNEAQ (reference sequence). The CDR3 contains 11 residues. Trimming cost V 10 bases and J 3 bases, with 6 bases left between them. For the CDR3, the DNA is TGTGCCACCCAGGACACCGGGGAGCTGTTTTTT. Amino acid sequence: CATQDTGELFF. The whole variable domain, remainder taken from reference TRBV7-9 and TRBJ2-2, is DTGVSQNPRHKITKRGQNVTFRCDPISEHNRLYWYRQTLGQGPEFLTYFQNEAQLEKSRLLSDRFSAERPKGSFSTLEIQRTEQGDSAMYLCATQDTGELFFGEGSRLTVL.

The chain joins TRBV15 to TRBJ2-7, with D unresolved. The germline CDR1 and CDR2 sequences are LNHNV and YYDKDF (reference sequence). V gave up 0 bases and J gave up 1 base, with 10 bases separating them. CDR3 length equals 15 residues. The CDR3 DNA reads TGTGCCACCAGCAGAGAGGTCAGTACTTCCTACGAGCAGTACTTC. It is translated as CATSREVSTSYEQYF. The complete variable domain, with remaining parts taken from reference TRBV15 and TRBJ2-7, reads DAMVIQNPRYQVTQFGKPVTLSCSQTLNHNVMYWYQQKSSQAPKLLFHYYDKDFNNEADTPDNFQSRRPNTSFCFLDIRSPGLGDTAMYLCATSREVSTSYEQYFGPGTRLTVT.

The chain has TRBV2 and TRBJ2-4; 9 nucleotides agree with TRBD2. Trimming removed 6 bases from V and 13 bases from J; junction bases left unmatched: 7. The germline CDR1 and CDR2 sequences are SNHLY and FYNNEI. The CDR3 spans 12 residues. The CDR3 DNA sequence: TGTGCCAGCAGCCCTACTAGCGGGCAACAGTACTTC. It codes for CASSPTSGQQYF.

Here the CDR3 reads CASSSSLGQGVAFF. In nucleotides, the CDR3 is TGTGCCAGTAGTTCTTCCCTCGGACAGGGAGTAGCTTTCTTT. The chain carries TRBV19 and TRBJ1-1, with 8 bases identical to TRBD1. Germline V lookup: CDR1 LNHDA, CDR2 SQIVND (reference sequence). The V gene end was trimmed by 5 bases and the J gene end by 10 bases; junction bases not matched to a gene: 12. CDR3 length: 14 residues.

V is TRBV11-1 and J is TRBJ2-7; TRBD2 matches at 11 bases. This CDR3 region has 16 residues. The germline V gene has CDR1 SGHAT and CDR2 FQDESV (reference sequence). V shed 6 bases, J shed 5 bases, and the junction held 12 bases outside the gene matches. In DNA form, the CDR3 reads TGTGCCAGCAGATCCCGAACTAGCGGGAGTACCAACGAGCAGTACTTC. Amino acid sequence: CASRSRTSGSTNEQYF.

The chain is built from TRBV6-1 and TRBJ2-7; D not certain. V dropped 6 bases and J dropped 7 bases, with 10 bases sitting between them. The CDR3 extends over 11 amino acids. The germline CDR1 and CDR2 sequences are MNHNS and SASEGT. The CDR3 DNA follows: TGTGCCAGCAGCCGCCTCGGGGAGCAGTACTTC. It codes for CASSRLGEQYF.

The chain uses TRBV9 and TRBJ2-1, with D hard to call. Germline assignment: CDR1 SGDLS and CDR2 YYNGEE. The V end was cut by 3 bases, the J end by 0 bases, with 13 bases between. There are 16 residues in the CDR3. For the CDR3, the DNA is TGTGCCAGCAGCGCAGGACCGCCAGCCTCCTACAATGAGCAGTTCTTC. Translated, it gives CASSAGPPASYNEQFF.

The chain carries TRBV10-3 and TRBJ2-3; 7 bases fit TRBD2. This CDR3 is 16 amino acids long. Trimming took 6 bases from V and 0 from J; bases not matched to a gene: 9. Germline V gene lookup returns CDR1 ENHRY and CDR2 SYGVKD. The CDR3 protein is CAIRQRAGPSTDTQYF. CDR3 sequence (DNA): TGTGCCATCAGACAAAGAGCGGGACCTAGCACAGATACGCAGTATTTT.

CDR3 in DNA: TGTGCCAGTAGAGACCCAAGTTCCTACGGTACGCAGTATTTT. Translation: CASRDPSSYGTQYF. The chain uses TRBV19 and TRBJ2-3, with D unresolved. This CDR3 has 14 amino acids. Germline V gene sequence: CDR1 LNHDA, CDR2 SQIVND (reference sequence). The V end was cut by 6 bases, the J end by 8 bases, with 18 bases between. The full variable domain, in which reference TRBV19 and TRBJ2-3 provide the parts outside the CDR3, is DGGITQSPKYLFRKEGQNVTLSCEQNLNHDAMYWYRQDPGQGLRLIYYSQIVNDFQKGDIAEGYSVSREKKESFPLTVTSAQKNPTAFYLCASRDPSSYGTQYFGPGTRLTVL.

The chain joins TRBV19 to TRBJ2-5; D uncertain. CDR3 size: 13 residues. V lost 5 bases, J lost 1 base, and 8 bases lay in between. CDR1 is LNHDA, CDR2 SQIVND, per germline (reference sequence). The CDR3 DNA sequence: TGTGCCAGTAGTCCCTTGAGCCAAGAGACCCAGTACTTC. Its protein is CASSPLSQETQYF.